The clone carrying this T cell receptor (beta chain) was counted a single time. This entry comes from a study of control samples from healthy donors and cancer patients. CDR3 size: 15 residues. The germline CDR1 and CDR2 sequences are SGHKS and YYEKEE (reference sequence). Losses at the gene ends were 4 bases for V and 8 bases for J; bases not matched to a gene: 6. TCRdb's copy holds only in-frame clones and misses some; the assay was immunoSEQ multiplex PCR. Of roughly 100,000 clones in the sample, around 89% are singletons; the top ten hold 15% to 20%. The sequenced sample consisted of PBMCs. V and J are TRBV5-5 and TRBJ2-3, with TRBD2 matching over 14 bases. The source is a man aged 60-69 years with lung cancer. The CDR3 here is CASSPGLAGGPTQYF. CDR3 in DNA: TGTGCCAGCAGCCCTGGACTAGCGGGGGGCCCTACGCAGTATTTT.